This T cell receptor beta chain was recorded in a study of vaccination effects on CD4 cells after COVID-19. For the study at large: Either the mRNA-1273 or the BNT162b2 vaccine was given to participants as two doses.

Method: immunoSEQ multiplex PCR; TCRdb's copy keeps in-frame clones and lacks some. The sample yields about 73,000 clones, 78% seen once. Notes on this clone: The target antigen is unknown.

The ViraFEST assay expanded antigen-specific CD4+ T cells with viral peptide pools before sequencing. Following 10 days of culture, CD4+ T cells were isolated. None of these healthy vaccinees had been infected with SARS-CoV-2 before vaccination. For each well, two million PBMC were cultured with 10 IU/ml IL-2 and roughly 9.8 ug/ml peptides. Study observations and caveats: Late post-vaccination, clones induced by infection and those induced by vaccine underwent marked clonal contraction. In healthy vaccinees, only 1 of 255 vaccine-induced clones cross-reacted with common cold coronaviruses.

V dropped 3 bases and J dropped 5 bases, with 13 bases sitting between them. Germline assignment: CDR1 KGHSH and CDR2 LQKENI. The CDR3 sequence is 14 residues long. This TCR was recovered from a human donor who received a COVID-19 vaccine. V gene TRBV18 combines with J gene TRBJ1-1, with D unclear. The source material was CD4+ T cells from PBMCs cultured with SARS-CoV-2 spike peptides, sampled before COVID-19 vaccination. The CDR3 is CASSPGGYRTEAFF. The CDR3 DNA reads TGTGCCAGCTCACCGGGAGGATATCGGACTGAAGCTTTCTTT.